One sample yielded the 27 T cell receptor beta chains listed below, sequenced in a study of tissue T cells after allogeneic stem cell transplantation. As for time point: mouse harvest day 14 after allogeneic transplant. The graft held 10^6 splenic CD5+ T cells and 10^7 T-cell-depleted bone marrow cells. The assay was immunoSEQ multiplex PCR, and TCRdb's table has in-frame clones only and misses some. This sample has some 6,100 clones, with 40% to 50% found just once. Sequenced sample: gut tissue. The receptors were gathered from a female BALB/c mouse given C57BL/6 T cells with graft-versus-host disease after an allogeneic hematopoietic cell transplant.

As for this clone: The gene symbols are mouse symbols. From the germline J gene comes the end of the CDR3, since the read stops 1 residue before it. The chain links TRBV23 to TRBJ2-2; the D call TRBD2 from the table was never checked on the DNA. The CDR3 runs 15 residues. The V gene's germline CDR1 is KGHTA and CDR2 FQNQQP. CDR3 bases read: TGCTCCAGCAGCTGGGACTGGGGAAACACCGGGCAGCTCTAC. Translation gives CSSSWDWGNTGQLY. The entire CDR3 protein is CSSSWDWGNTGQLYF.

This clone was counted between two and nine times. Mouse gene names apply. The missing CDR3 end, 1 residue past where the read stops, is filled in from the germline J gene. The chain recombines TRBV13-2 with TRBJ2-7; 9 nucleotides agree with TRBD2. The length of the CDR3 is 14 residues. Losses at the gene ends were 5 bases for V and 0 bases for J; bases not matched to a gene: 3. Per the germline V gene, CDR1 is NNHNN and CDR2 is SYGAGS (reference sequence). CDR3 loop: CASGGTGSSYEQYF. The CDR3 bases that were read are TGTGCCAGCGGGGGGACTGGGAGCTCCTATGAACAGTAC.

This clone was detected a few times. Gene names follow the mouse nomenclature. The read gets to within 1 residue of the CDR3 end, and the germline J gene fills in the rest. The chain is built from TRBV12-2 and TRBJ2-1; no firm D call. CDR3 size: 14 residues. Germline V gives CDR1 SGHLS, CDR2 HYDKME. V was pared by 0 bases and J by 1 base, with 6 bases between. The CDR3 protein is CASSLDGNYAEQFF. Partial CDR3 DNA: TGTGCCAGCTCTCTCGATGGGAACTATGCTGAGCAGTTC. Together with reference TRBV12-2 and TRBJ2-1, the CDR3 gives the full variable domain: NSGVVQSPRYIIKGKGERSILKCIPISGHLSVAWYQQTQGQELKFFIQHYDKMERDKGNLPSRFSVQQFDDYHSEMNMSALELEDSAVYFCASSLDGNYAEQFFGPGTRLTVL.

Worth noting for this clone: Mouse gene names apply. The sequenced fragment ends 1 residue before the CDR3 boundary, so the rest is inferred from the germline J gene. The chain carries TRBV26 and TRBJ1-2; 10 bases match TRBD1. Germline values: CDR1 KGHPV, CDR2 FQNQEV (reference sequence). This CDR3 is built from 14 residues. With 4 bases clipped from V and 3 bases from J, the junction kept 2 bases outside the gene matches. The CDR3 DNA, read in part, is TGTGCCAGCAGTCGACAGGGGGCAGACTCCGACTACACC. It is translated as CASSRQGADSDYT. The full CDR3 protein reads CASSRQGADSDYTF.

Concerning this clone itself: Here the gene names and germline are mouse. The read ends 1 residue before the CDR3 terminus; that terminus is restored from the germline J gene. The chain employs TRBV3 and TRBJ2-1, with 12 bases aligning to TRBD2. V shed 5 bases, J shed 7 bases, and the junction held 6 bases outside the gene matches. Germline assignment: CDR1 SNHLY and CDR2 FYNGKV (reference sequence). This CDR3 contains 15 residues. CDR3 sequence: CASSPTGGARAEQFF. Partial CDR3 DNA: TGTGCCAGCAGCCCGACTGGGGGGGCGCGAGCTGAGCAGTTC. The full variable domain, its missing parts supplied by reference TRBV3 and TRBJ2-1, is GPKVLQIPSHQIIDMGQMVTLNCDPVSNHLYFYWYKQILGQQMEFLVNFYNGKVMEKSKLFKDQFSVERPDGSYFTLKIQPTALEDSAVYFCASSPTGGARAEQFFGPGTRLTVL.

This clone was recorded a few times. The listed genes are named as in mouse. The sequence runs out 1 residue before the end of the CDR3; the remainder is reconstructed from the germline J gene. The chain employs TRBV3 and TRBJ2-2; either TRBD1 or TRBD2 may supply D (6 bases each). V lost 2 bases to trimming and J lost 0 bases, with 10 bases between them. Germline values: CDR1 SNHLY, CDR2 FYNGKV (reference sequence). CDR3 length equals 16 residues. CDR3 DNA (partial): TGTGCCAGCAGCTTAAATCGGGGGCCAAACACCGGGCAGCTCTAC. This codes for CASSLNRGPNTGQLY. The CDR3 in full is CASSLNRGPNTGQLYF. Full variable domain (rest looked up from reference TRBV3 and TRBJ2-2): GPKVLQIPSHQIIDMGQMVTLNCDPVSNHLYFYWYKQILGQQMEFLVNFYNGKVMEKSKLFKDQFSVERPDGSYFTLKIQPTALEDSAVYFCASSLNRGPNTGQLYFGEGSKLTVL.

Turning to this clone: Gene names are mouse gene names. The CDR3 goes on 1 residue after the read ends, and that part is filled in from the germline J gene. The chain employs TRBV5 and TRBJ2-3; 8 bases are shared with TRBD2. The germline V gene has CDR1 LGHNA and CDR2 YNLKQL (reference sequence). V lost 0 bases to trimming and J lost 1 base; unmatched junction nucleotides: 0. The CDR3 covers 15 residues. The chain's CDR3 is CASSQDGGGAETLYF. CDR3 DNA, as far as it was read: TGTGCCAGCAGCCAAGATGGGGGGGGTGCAGAAACGCTGTAT.

About this clone: Genes and germline are mouse. The read ends 1 residue shy of where the CDR3 ends; the end is completed using the germline J gene. V gene TRBV16 combines with J gene TRBJ2-4; D is ambiguous. There are 13 residues in the CDR3. V lost 5 bases and J lost 0, with 6 bases in between. CDR1 and CDR2 from the germline V gene are SGHSA and FRNQAP. CDR3 region: CASSRTSQNTLYF. CDR3 DNA (partial): TGTGCAAGCAGCCGAACTAGTCAAAACACCTTGTAC.

To note about this clone: The genes are named according to mouse. The read halts 1 residue ahead of the CDR3 end, with the missing end drawn from the germline J gene. The V gene is TRBV3, the J gene TRBJ2-7, with 7 bases lining up with TRBD2. There are 13 residues in the CDR3. Germline V lookup: CDR1 SNHLY, CDR2 FYNGKV (reference sequence). The V gene end was trimmed by 5 bases and the J gene end by 0 bases; junction bases not matched to a gene: 1. This CDR3 reads CASSRLGSYEQYF. CDR3 DNA, as far as it was read: TGTGCCAGCAGCAGACTGGGCTCCTATGAACAGTAC.

Within the sample, this clone is medium-sized. Gene names are mouse gene names. The read terminates 1 residue before the CDR3 end, so the remaining end is supplied by the germline J gene. The chain carries TRBV19 and TRBJ2-1; 8 bases align to TRBD2. Germline trimming cut 2 bases from V and 0 bases from J; bases unmatched to any gene: 1. CDR1 is FNHDT and CDR2 is SITEND in the germline V gene (reference sequence). The CDR3 is 15 amino acids. The CDR3 bases that were read are TGTGCCAGCAGTATCTGGGGGGATAACTATGCTGAGCAGTTC. It is translated as CASSIWGDNYAEQF. The CDR3 reads in full as CASSIWGDNYAEQFF.

In regard to this clone: These gene names are mouse names. Read sequence stops 1 residue before the CDR3 end, and the germline J gene provides the missing end. The rearrangement links TRBV12-1 to TRBJ2-5, with D possibly TRBD1 on 6 matching bases. Germline values: CDR1 SGHSN, CDR2 HYEKVE. V dropped 2 bases and J dropped 7 bases, with 12 bases sitting between them. This CDR3 is 13 amino acids long. CDR3 amino acids: CASSPRGGNTQYF. CDR3 DNA (partial): TGTGCCAGCTCTCCCAGGGGTGGAAACACCCAGTAC.

Comments on this clone: The listed genes are named as in mouse. The CDR3 end lies 1 residue beyond the end of the read and is filled in from the germline J gene. The chain has TRBV14 and TRBJ2-4, with TRBD2 matching 13 bases. The V gene end was trimmed by 4 bases and the J gene end by 7 bases; junction bases not matched to a gene: 3. The CDR3 loop spans 14 amino acids. Germline V gene data show CDR1 as SGHDT and CDR2 as FRDEAV. CDR3 residues: CASSGLGGLHTLYF. The sequenced CDR3 bases are TGTGCCAGCAGTGGACTGGGGGGGCTCCACACCTTGTAC.

This clone was seen more than once but under ten times. These gene names are mouse names. The DNA read from the CDR3 is TGCTCCAGCAGTCGGGGGGCAGGATATGCTGAGCAGTTC. Its translation is CSSSRGAGYAEQF. The complete CDR3 sequence is CSSSRGAGYAEQFF. The chain uses TRBV23 and TRBJ2-1; the D segment call TRBD2 is taken from the table without a DNA check. The read ends 1 residue early relative to the CDR3; the germline J gene fills the gap. The CDR3 runs to 14 residues. CDR1 is KGHTA and CDR2 is FQNQQP in the germline V gene.

Comment on this clone: The gene names given are mouse names. The read ends 1 residue early relative to the CDR3; the germline J gene fills the gap. The genes are TRBV3 and TRBJ2-1, with no clear D. This CDR3 comprises 14 residues. The germline V gene encodes CDR1 SNHLY and CDR2 FYNGKV (reference sequence). The ends were cut back, 3 bases at V and 1 base at J, with 7 bases in the middle. CDR3 sequence reads: CASSLGPNYAEQFF. CDR3 DNA (partial): TGTGCCAGCAGCTTGGGTCCCAACTATGCTGAGCAGTTC. The entire variable domain, with the rest obtained from reference TRBV3 and TRBJ2-1, is as follows: GPKVLQIPSHQIIDMGQMVTLNCDPVSNHLYFYWYKQILGQQMEFLVNFYNGKVMEKSKLFKDQFSVERPDGSYFTLKIQPTALEDSAVYFCASSLGPNYAEQFFGPGTRLTVL.

Details on this clone: The gene symbols are mouse symbols. The read comes to an end 1 residue before the CDR3 does, leaving the germline J gene to fill in the end. The J gene is TRBJ2-7, the V gene TRBV26, with TRBD2 matching over 12 bases. V trimming: 6 bases; J trimming: 6 bases; junction bases outside the gene matches: 9. The CDR3 is made up of 15 amino acids. Per the germline V gene, CDR1 is KGHPV and CDR2 is FQNQEV (reference sequence). The CDR3 DNA, read in part, is TGTGCCAGCAGAGACAGGGGGACTGGGGGGAGTGAACAGTAC. It codes for CASRDRGTGGSEQY. In full, the CDR3 reads CASRDRGTGGSEQYF.

This clone was observed a single time. Each gene name is a mouse one. The CDR3 end is not reached by the read, which stops 1 residue before it; the germline J gene fills it in. This sequence joins TRBV3 and TRBJ1-3, with TRBD1 as a possible D gene (5 bases). Trimming took off 1 base at V and 2 bases at J, with 6 bases between the two ends. This CDR3 has 14 residues. Germline V gives CDR1 SNHLY, CDR2 FYNGKV (reference sequence). This CDR3 reads CASSLGRAGNTLYF. CDR3 DNA (partial): TGTGCCAGCAGCTTAGGCAGGGCTGGAAATACGCTCTAT.

With regard to this clone: The genes are named according to mouse. The read falls 1 residue short of the CDR3 end, and the missing part is taken from the germline J gene. The chain carries TRBV3 and TRBJ1-1, with 7 bases matching TRBD1. Trimming removed 6 bases from V and 0 bases from J; junction bases left unmatched: 1. Germline assignment: CDR1 SNHLY and CDR2 FYNGKV (reference sequence). The length of the CDR3 is 13 residues. The CDR3 here is CASRGQTNTEVFF. CDR3 DNA (partial): TGTGCCAGCAGGGGACAGACAAACACAGAAGTCTTC.

On this clone: The genes are named according to mouse. Read coverage stops 1 residue before the CDR3 terminus; the germline J gene supplies the remainder. The chain recombines TRBV26 with TRBJ1-1; D is uncertain. In germline, CDR1 is KGHPV, CDR2 FQNQEV (reference sequence). This CDR3 contains 13 residues. V dropped 2 bases and J dropped 4 bases, with 8 bases sitting between them. The chain's CDR3 is CASSLEGGTEVFF. Partial CDR3 DNA: TGTGCCAGCAGTCTGGAGGGAGGCACAGAAGTCTTC.

As concerns this clone: Here the gene names and germline are mouse. The read ends 1 residue shy of where the CDR3 ends; the end is completed using the germline J gene. The chain couples TRBV26 to TRBJ2-7, with 8 bases that match TRBD1. Germline V gives CDR1 KGHPV, CDR2 FQNQEV (reference sequence). CDR3 length equals 13 residues. Losses at the gene ends were 3 bases for V and 4 bases for J; bases not matched to a gene: 2. The CDR3 bases that were read are TGTGCCAGCAGTCTTCAGGGGGCGTATGAACAGTAC. This encodes CASSLQGAYEQY. The whole CDR3 sequence reads CASSLQGAYEQYF.

Notes on this clone: The gene names here belong to mouse. From the germline J gene comes the end of the CDR3, since the read stops 1 residue before it. This rearrangement joins TRBV13-2 to TRBJ2-5; the match to TRBD2 covers 9 bases. The germline CDR1 and CDR2 sequences are NNHNN and SYGAGS (reference sequence). The V gene end was trimmed by 0 bases and the J gene end by 6 bases; junction bases not matched to a gene: 5. This CDR3 region has 15 residues. Incomplete CDR3 DNA: TGTGCCAGCGGTGATGCTTGGGGGGGCGGGGACACCCAGTAC. It yields the protein CASGDAWGGGDTQY. The full CDR3 is CASGDAWGGGDTQYF.

A note on this clone: Gene names are mouse gene names. Partial CDR3 DNA: TGTGCCAGCAGTCCAGACAGGGGTGGAAATACGCTCTAT. Translating it yields CASSPDRGGNTLY. The full CDR3 reads CASSPDRGGNTLYF. This chain connects TRBV24 to TRBJ1-3; 8 nucleotides line up with TRBD1. Read data end 1 residue before the CDR3 end; the end is taken from the germline J gene. The CDR3 contains 14 residues. V lost 4 bases, J lost 3 bases, and 2 bases stayed unmatched. Germline-derived CDR1 and CDR2 are KGHTA and FRNEEI.

In the case of this clone: Here the gene names and germline are mouse. The CDR3 end falls 1 residue outside the read, so it is completed with the germline J gene. The gene calls are TRBV12-2 and TRBJ2-3, with D unresolved. CDR1 is SGHLS and CDR2 is HYDKME in the germline V gene. The CDR3 has 13 amino acids. The V end was cut by 2 bases, the J end by 0 bases, with 5 bases between. The CDR3 DNA, read in part, is TGTGCCAGCTCTCCCGGTAGTGCAGAAACGCTGTAT. Amino acids: CASSPGSAETLY. Given in full, the CDR3 is CASSPGSAETLYF.

As for this clone: Gene names are the mouse ones. The observed sequence ends 1 residue before the CDR3 terminus, with the missing tail filled in from the germline J gene. This chain connects TRBV3 to TRBJ1-3; tentative D call: TRBD1 (6 bases). The CDR3 covers 14 residues. CDR1 is SNHLY and CDR2 is FYNGKV in the germline V gene (reference sequence). V gave up 4 bases and J gave up 6 bases, with 13 bases separating them. The CDR3 loop reads CASSSRGGENTLYF. The part of the CDR3 DNA that was read is TGTGCCAGCAGCTCCAGGGGAGGAGAAAATACGCTCTAT.

Turning to this clone: The germline and genes are mouse ones. The read ends 1 residue shy of where the CDR3 ends; the end is completed using the germline J gene. J is TRBJ2-2 and V is TRBV29; D is undetermined. The CDR3 loop spans 13 amino acids. Trimming took 5 bases from V and 3 from J, leaving 7 bases between them. Germline V lookup: CDR1 MSHET, CDR2 SYDVDS. Partial CDR3 DNA: TGTGCTAGCAGTGTACATGACACCGGGCAGCTCTAC. Protein product: CASSVHDTGQLY. The whole CDR3 region reads CASSVHDTGQLYF.

This clone is labeled as medium-sized. The genes and germline here are from mouse. Coverage ceases 1 residue before the CDR3 finishes, and the germline J gene fills in the end. This chain joins TRBV23 and TRBJ1-4; the table's D call TRBD1 went unverified against the DNA. From germline, CDR1 is KGHTA and CDR2 FQNQQP. This CDR3 is built from 14 residues. CDR3 bases read: TGCTCCAGCAGTTCCGGGACAACCAACGAAAGATTATTT. Protein product: CSSSSGTTNERLF. The full CDR3 protein reads CSSSSGTTNERLFF.

A note on this clone: The genes are named according to mouse. The read ends 1 residue shy of where the CDR3 ends; the end is completed using the germline J gene. This rearrangement joins TRBV20 to TRBJ2-7; D ambiguous. Looked up from germline, CDR1 is GFQATS and CDR2 is STVNSAI. This CDR3 comprises 13 residues. Trimming left V 2 bases short and J 0 bases short, with 8 bases between. The part of the CDR3 DNA that was read is TGTGGTGCTAGGTTTCAAAGCTCCTATGAACAGTAC. Translated: CGARFQSSYEQY. The CDR3, in full, reads CGARFQSSYEQYF.

Remarks on this clone: Genes and germline are mouse. The read gets to within 1 residue of the CDR3 end, and the germline J gene fills in the rest. The chain joins TRBV15 to TRBJ2-7, with TRBD1 matching 10 bases. Germline V CDR1 and CDR2: SGHND, FRSKSL. The V gene end was trimmed by 6 bases and the J gene end by 7 bases; junction bases not matched to a gene: 6. CDR3 length: 13 amino acids. Here the CDR3 reads CASRLDRGGEQYF. Incomplete CDR3 DNA: TGTGCCAGCAGATTGGACAGGGGGGGGGAACAGTAC.